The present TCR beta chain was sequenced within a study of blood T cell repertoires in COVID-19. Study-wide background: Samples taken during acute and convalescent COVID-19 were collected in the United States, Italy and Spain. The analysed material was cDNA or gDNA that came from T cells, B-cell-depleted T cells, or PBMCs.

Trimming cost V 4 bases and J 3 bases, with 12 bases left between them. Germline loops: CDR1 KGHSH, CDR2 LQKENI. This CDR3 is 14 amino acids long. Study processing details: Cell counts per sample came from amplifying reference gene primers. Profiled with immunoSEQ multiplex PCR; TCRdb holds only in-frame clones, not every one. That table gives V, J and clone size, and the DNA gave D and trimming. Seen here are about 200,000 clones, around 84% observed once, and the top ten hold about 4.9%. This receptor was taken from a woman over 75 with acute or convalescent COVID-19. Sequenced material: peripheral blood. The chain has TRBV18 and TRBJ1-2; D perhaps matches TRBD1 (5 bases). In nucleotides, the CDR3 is TGTGCCAGCTCACAGAGTGGCAGGGACTATGGCTACACCTTC. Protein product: CASSQSGRDYGYTF. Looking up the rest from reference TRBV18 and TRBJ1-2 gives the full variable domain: NAGVMQNPRHLVRRRGQEARLRCSPMKGHSHVYWYRQLPEEGLKFMVYLQKENIIDESGMPKERFSAEFPKEGPSILRIQQVVRGDSAAYFCASSQSGRDYGYTFGSGTRLTVV.